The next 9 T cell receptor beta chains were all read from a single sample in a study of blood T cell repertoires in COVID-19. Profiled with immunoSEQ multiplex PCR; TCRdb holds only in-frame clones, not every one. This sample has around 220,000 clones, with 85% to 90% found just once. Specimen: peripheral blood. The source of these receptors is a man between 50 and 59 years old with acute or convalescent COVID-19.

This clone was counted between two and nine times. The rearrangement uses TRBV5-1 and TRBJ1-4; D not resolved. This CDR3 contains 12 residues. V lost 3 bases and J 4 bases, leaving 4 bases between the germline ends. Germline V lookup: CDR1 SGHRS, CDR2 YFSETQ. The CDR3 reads CASSSVNEKLFF. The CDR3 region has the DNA TGCGCCAGCAGCTCGGTTAATGAAAAACTGTTTTTT.

CDR3 sequence reads: CASSSQGVYTF. In nucleotides, the CDR3 is TGTGCCAGCAGCTCCCAGGGGGTTTACACCTTC. The chain is built from TRBV4-2 and TRBJ1-2, with TRBD1 matching over 7 bases. The CDR3 spans 11 residues. The ends lost 5 bases at V and 11 bases at J; junction bases unmatched: 5. The germline gives CDR1 LGHNA, CDR2 YNFKEQ.

In DNA, the CDR3 is TGTGCCAGCAGTAATGGGGACAGGGGAACTTACGAGCAGTACTTC. Translating gives CASSNGDRGTYEQYF. This chain uses TRBV6-6 with TRBJ2-7, with TRBD1 matching over 10 bases. The ends lost 5 bases at V and 4 bases at J; junction bases unmatched: 8. The CDR3 totals 15 residues. Germline CDR1 reads MNHNY; CDR2 reads SVGAGI (reference sequence).

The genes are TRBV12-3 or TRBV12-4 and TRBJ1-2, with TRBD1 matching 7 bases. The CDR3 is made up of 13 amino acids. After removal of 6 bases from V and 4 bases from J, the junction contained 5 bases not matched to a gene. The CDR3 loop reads CASSPGQAYGYTF. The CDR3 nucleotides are TGTGCCAGCAGCCCCGGACAGGCCTATGGCTACACCTTC.

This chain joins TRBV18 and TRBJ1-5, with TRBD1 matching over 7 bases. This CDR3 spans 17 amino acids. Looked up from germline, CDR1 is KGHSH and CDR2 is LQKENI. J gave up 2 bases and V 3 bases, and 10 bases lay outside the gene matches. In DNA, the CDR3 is TGTGCCAGCTCACCCGGGACAGACGGGAACGGCAATCAGCCCCAGCATTTT. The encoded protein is CASSPGTDGNGNQPQHF.

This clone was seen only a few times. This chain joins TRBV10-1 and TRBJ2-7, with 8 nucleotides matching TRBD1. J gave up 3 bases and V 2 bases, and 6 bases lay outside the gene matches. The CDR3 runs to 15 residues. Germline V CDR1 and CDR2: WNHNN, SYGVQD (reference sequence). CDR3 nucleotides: TGCGCCAGCAGTGAGGGACAGGGTTTTTTCTACGAGCAGTACTTC. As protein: CASSEGQGFFYEQYF.

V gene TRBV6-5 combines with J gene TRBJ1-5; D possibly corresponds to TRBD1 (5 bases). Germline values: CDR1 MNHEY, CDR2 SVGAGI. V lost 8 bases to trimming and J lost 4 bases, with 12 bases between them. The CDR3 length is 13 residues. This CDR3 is CASSVRGNQPQHF. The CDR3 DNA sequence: TGTGCCAGCTCAGTCCGGGGGAATCAGCCCCAGCATTTT.

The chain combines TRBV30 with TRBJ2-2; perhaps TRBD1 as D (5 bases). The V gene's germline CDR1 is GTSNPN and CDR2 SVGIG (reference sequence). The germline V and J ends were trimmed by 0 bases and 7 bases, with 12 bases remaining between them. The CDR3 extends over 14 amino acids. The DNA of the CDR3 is TGTGCCTGGAGTGTACAGACAGCCGGCGGGGAGCTGTTTTTT. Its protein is CAWSVQTAGGELFF.

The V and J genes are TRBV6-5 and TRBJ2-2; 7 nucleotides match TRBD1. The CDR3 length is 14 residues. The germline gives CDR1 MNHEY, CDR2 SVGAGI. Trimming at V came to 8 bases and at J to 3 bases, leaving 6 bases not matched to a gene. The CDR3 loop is CASHLTGDTGELFF. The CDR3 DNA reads TGTGCCAGCCACCTCACAGGGGACACCGGGGAGCTGTTTTTT.